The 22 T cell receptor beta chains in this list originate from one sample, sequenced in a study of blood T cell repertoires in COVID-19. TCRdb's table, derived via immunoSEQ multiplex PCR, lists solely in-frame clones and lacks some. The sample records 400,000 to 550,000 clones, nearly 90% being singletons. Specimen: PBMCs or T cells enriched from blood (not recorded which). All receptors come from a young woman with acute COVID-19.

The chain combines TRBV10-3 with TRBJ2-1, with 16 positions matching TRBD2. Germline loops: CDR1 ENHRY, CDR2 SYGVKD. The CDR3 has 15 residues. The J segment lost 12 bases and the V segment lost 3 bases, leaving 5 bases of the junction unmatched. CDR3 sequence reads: CAISEGTSGRARQFF. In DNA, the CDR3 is TGTGCCATCAGTGAAGGGACTAGCGGGAGGGCAAGGCAGTTCTTC.

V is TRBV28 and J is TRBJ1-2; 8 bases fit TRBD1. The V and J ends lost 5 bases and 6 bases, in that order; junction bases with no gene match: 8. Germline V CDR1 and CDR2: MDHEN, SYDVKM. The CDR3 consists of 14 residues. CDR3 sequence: CASSPPRQGHGYTF. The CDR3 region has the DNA TGTGCCAGCAGTCCCCCTCGACAGGGGCATGGCTACACCTTC.

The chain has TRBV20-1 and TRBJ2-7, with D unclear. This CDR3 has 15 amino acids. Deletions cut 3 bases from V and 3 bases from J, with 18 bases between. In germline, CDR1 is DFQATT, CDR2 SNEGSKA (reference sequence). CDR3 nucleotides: TGCAGTGCTAGTCCCAATCACGCCTCGGGCTACGAGCAGTACTTC. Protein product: CSASPNHASGYEQYF.

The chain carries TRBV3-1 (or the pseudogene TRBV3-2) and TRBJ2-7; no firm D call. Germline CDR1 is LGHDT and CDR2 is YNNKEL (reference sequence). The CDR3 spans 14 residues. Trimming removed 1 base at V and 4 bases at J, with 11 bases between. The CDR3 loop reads CASSQVRNAYEQYF. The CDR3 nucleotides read TGTGCCAGCAGCCAAGTCAGGAACGCATACGAGCAGTACTTC.

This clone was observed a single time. CDR3 coding DNA: TGTGCCAGCAGCGTACTGGGACTAGCGAACACAGATACGCAGTATTTT. Its protein product is CASSVLGLANTDTQYF. The V and J genes are TRBV9 and TRBJ2-3, with TRBD2 matching 10 bases. V was clipped by 1 base and J by 2 bases; unmatched bases: 4. From germline, CDR1 is SGDLS and CDR2 YYNGEE. The CDR3 length is 16 residues.

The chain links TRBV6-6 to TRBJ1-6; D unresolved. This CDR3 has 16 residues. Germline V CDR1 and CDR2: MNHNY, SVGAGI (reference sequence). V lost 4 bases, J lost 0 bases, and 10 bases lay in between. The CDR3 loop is CASSSNSSSYNSPLHF. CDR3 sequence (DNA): TGTGCCAGCAGTTCAAACTCGAGCTCCTATAATTCACCCCTCCACTTT.

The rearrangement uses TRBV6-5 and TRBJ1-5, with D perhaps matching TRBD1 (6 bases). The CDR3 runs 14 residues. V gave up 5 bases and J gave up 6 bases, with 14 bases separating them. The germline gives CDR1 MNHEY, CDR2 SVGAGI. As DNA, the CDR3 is TGTGCCAGCAGTCCCCAGGGGCTGGGTCAGCCCCAGCATTTT. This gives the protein CASSPQGLGQPQHF.

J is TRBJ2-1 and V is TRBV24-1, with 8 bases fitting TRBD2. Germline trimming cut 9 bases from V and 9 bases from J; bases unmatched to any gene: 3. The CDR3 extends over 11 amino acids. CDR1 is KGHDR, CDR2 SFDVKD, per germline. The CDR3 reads CATSGGIEQFF. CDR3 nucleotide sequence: TGTGCCACCTCGGGGGGGATTGAGCAGTTCTTC.

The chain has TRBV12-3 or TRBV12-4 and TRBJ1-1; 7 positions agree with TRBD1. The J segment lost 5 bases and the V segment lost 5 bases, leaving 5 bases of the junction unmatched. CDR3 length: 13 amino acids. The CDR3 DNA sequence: TGTGCCAGCAGTCCTTACAGGGGAACTGAAGCTTTCTTT. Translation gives CASSPYRGTEAFF.

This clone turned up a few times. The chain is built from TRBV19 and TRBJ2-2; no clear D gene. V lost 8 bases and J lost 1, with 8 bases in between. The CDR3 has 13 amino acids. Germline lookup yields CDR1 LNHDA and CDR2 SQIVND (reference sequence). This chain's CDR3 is CASVPGNTGELFF. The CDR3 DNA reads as TGTGCCAGTGTCCCAGGGAACACCGGGGAGCTGTTTTTT.

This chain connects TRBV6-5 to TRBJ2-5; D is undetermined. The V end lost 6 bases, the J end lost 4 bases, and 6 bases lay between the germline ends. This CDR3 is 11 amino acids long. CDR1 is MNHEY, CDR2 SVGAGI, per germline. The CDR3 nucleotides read TGTGCCAGCAGATACCGAGAGACCCAGTACTTC. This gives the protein CASRYRETQYF.

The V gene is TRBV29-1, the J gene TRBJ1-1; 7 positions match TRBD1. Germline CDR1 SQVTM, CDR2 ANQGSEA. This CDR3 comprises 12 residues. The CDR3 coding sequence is TGCGGATTTTTGCGGCAGGGGGTTGAAGCTTTCTTT. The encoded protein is CGFLRQGVEAFF.

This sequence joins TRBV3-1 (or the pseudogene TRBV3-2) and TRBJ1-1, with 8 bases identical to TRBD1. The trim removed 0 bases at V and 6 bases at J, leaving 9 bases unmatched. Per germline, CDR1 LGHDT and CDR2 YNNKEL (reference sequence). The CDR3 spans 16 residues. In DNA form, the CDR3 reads TGTGCCAGCAGCCAAGATCGGACAGGGTGGGCCTCTGAAGCTTTCTTT. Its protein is CASSQDRTGWASEAFF.

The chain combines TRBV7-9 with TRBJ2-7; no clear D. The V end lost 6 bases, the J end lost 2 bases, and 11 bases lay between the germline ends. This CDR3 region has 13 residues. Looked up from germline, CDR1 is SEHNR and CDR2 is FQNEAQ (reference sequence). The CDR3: CASSPPPTYEQYF. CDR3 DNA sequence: TGTGCCAGCAGTCCGCCACCTACCTACGAGCAGTACTTC. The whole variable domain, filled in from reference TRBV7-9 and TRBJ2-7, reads DTGVSQNPRHKITKRGQNVTFRCDPISEHNRLYWYRQTLGQGPEFLTYFQNEAQLEKSRLLSDRFSAERPKGSFSTLEIQRTEQGDSAMYLCASSPPPTYEQYFGPGTRLTVT.

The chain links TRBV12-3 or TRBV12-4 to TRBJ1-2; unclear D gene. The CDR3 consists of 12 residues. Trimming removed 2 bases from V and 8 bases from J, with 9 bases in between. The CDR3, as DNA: TGTGCCAGCAGTTTACAGGTGGAAGGCTACACCTTC. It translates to CASSLQVEGYTF.

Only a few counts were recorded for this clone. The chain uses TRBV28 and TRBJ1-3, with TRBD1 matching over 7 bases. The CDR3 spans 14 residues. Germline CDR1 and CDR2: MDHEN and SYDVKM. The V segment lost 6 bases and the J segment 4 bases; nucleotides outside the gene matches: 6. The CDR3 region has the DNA TGTGCCAGCAGACAGACAGGGAGGGGAAACACCATATATTTT. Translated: CASRQTGRGNTIYF.

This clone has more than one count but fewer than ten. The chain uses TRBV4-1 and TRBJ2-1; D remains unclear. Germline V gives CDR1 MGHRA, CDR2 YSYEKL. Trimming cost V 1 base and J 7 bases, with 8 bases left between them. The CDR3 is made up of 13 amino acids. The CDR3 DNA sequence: TGCGCCAGCAGCCAAGTTCTAGAAAATGAGCAGTTCTTC. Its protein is CASSQVLENEQFF.

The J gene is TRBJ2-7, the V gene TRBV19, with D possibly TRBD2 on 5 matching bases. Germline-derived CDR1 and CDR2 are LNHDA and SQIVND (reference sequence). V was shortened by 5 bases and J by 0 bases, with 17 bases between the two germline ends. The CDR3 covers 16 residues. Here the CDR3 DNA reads TGTGCCAGTAGTGCCGGACTCAGGCTTCACTCCTACGAGCAGTACTTC. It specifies CASSAGLRLHSYEQYF.

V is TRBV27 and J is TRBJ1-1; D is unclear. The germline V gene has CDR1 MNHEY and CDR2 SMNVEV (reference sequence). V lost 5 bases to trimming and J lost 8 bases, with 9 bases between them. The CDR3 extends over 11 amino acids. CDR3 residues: CASSMGREAFF. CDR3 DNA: TGTGCCAGCAGTATGGGGAGAGAAGCTTTCTTT.

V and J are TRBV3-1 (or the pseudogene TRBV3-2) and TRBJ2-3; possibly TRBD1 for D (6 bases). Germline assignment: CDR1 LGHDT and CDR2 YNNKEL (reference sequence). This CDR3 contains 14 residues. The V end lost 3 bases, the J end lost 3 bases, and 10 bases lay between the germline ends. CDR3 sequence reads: CASSQVGGTDTQYF. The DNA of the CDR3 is TGTGCCAGCAGCCAGGTAGGGGGTACAGATACGCAGTATTTT.

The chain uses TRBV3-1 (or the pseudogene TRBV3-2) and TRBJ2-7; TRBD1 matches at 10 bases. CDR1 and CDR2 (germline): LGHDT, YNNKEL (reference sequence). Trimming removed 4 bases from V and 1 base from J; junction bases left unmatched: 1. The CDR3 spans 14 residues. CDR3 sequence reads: CASSRTGGSYEQYF. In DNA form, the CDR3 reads TGTGCCAGCAGCCGGACAGGGGGGTCCTACGAGCAGTACTTC.

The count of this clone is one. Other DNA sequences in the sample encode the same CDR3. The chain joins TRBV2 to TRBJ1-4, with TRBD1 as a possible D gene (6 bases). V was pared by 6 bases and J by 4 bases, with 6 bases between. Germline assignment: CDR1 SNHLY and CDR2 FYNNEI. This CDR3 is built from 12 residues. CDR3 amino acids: CASRGGNEKLFF. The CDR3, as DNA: TGTGCCAGCAGAGGGGGTAATGAAAAACTGTTTTTT.